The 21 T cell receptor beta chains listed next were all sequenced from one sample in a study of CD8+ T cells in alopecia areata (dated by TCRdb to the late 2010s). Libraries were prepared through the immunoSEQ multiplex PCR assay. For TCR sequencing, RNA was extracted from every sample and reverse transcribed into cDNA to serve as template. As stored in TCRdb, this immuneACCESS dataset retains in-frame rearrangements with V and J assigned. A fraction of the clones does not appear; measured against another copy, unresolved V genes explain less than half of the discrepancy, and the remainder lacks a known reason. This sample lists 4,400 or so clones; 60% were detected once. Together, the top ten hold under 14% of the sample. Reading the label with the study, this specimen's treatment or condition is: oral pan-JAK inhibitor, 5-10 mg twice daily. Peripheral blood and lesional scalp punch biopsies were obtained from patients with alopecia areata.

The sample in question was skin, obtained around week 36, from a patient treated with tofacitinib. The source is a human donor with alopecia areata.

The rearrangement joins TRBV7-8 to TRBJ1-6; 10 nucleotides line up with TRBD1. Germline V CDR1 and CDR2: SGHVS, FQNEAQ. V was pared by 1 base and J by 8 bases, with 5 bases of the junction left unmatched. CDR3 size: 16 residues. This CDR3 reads CASSLVRQGAYSPLHF. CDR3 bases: TGTGCCAGCAGCTTAGTACGACAGGGGGCTTATTCACCCCTCCACTTT.

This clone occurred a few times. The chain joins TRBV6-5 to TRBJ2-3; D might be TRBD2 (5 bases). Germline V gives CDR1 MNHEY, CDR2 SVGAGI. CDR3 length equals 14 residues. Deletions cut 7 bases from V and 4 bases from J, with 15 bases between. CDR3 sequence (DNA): TGTGCCAGCACCCAAGGGTGGGAGTCAGATACGCAGTATTTT. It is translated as CASTQGWESDTQYF.

The CDR3 coding sequence is TGTGCCAGCAGCTTAGAGGGCACCGGGGAGCTGTTTTTT. This sequence encodes CASSLEGTGELFF. The chain employs TRBV7-2 and TRBJ2-2; no clear D gene. The CDR3 totals 13 residues. V was trimmed by 1 base and J by 4 bases, leaving 4 bases between them. Per germline, CDR1 SGHTA and CDR2 FQGNSA.

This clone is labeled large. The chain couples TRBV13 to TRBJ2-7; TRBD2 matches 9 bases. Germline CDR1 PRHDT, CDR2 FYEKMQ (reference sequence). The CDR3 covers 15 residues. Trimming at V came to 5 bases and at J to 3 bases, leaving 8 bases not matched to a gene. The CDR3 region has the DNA TGTGCCAGCAGCCGAAAGGGTAGCGGGGGCTACGAGCAGTACTTC. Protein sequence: CASSRKGSGGYEQYF.

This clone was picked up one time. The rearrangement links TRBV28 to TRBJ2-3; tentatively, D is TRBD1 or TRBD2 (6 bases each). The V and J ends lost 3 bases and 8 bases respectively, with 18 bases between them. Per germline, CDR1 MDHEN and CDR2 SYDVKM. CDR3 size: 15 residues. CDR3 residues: CASSFSRSGARTQYF. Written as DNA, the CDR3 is TGTGCCAGCAGTTTTAGCAGGTCGGGGGCGCGTACGCAGTATTTT.

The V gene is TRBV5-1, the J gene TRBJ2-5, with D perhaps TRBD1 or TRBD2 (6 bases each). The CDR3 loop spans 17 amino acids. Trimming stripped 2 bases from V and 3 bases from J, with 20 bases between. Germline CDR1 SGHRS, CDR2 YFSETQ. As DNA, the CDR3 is TGCGCCAGCAGCTTAAAGCGGGCCCAGGGGCGGGAAGAGACCCAGTACTTC. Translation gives CASSLKRAQGREETQYF.

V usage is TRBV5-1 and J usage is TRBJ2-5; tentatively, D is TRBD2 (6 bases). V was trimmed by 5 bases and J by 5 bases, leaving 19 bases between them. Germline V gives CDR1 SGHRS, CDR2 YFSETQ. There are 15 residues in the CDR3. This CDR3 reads CASSLSGGDWETQYF. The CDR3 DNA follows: TGCGCCAGCAGTCTATCCGGGGGAGACTGGGAGACCCAGTACTTC.

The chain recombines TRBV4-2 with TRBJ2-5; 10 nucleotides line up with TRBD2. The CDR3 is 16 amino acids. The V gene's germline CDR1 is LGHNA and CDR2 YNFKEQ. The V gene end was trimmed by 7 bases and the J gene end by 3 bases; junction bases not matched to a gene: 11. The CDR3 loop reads CASTLSSGLAEETQYF. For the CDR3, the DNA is TGTGCCAGCACCCTATCAAGCGGACTAGCGGAAGAGACCCAGTACTTC.

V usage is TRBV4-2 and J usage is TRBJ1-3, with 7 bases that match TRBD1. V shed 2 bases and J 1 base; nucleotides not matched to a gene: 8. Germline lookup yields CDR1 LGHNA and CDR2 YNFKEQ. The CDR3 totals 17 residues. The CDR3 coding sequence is TGTGCCAGCAGCCAAAACCCGACAGGGCGATCTGGAAACACCATATATTTT. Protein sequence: CASSQNPTGRSGNTIYF.

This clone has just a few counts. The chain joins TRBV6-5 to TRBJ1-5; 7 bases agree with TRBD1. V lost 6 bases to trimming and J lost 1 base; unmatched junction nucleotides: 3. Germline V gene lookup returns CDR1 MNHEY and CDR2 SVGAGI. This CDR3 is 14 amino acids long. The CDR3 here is CASRYRGSNQPQHF. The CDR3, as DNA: TGTGCCAGCAGATACAGGGGAAGCAATCAGCCCCAGCATTTT.

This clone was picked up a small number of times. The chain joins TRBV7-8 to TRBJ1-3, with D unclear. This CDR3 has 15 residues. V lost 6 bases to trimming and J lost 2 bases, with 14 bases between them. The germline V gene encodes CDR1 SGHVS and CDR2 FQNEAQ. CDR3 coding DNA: TGTGCCAGCAGGCCCCTGGGCGCGACTGGAAACACCATATATTTT. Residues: CASRPLGATGNTIYF.

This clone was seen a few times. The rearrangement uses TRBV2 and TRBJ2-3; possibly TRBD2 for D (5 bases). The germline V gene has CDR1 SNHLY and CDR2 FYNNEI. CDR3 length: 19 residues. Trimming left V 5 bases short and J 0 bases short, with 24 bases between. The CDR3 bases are TGTGCCAGCAGTCTGGTCGGAGCGGAGCCTAGGGCTAGCACAGATACGCAGTATTTT. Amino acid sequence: CASSLVGAEPRASTDTQYF.

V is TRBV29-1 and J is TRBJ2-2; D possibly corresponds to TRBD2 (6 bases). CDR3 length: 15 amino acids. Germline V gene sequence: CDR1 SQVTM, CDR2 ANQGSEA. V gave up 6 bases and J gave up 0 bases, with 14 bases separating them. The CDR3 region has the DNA TGCAGCGTCATGATAGGGACTGCGAACACCGGGGAGCTGTTTTTT. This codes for CSVMIGTANTGELFF.

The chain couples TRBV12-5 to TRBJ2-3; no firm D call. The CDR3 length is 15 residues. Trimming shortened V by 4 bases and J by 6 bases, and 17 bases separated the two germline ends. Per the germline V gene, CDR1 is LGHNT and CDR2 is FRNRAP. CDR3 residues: CASGSGESSWDTQYF. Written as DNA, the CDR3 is TGTGCTAGTGGTTCGGGTGAAAGCTCGTGGGATACGCAGTATTTT.

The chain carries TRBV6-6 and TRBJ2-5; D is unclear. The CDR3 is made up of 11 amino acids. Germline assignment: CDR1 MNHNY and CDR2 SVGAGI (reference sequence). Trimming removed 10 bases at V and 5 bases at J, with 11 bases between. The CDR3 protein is CATLSRETQYF. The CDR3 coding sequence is TGTGCCACCCTCTCTCGGGAGACCCAGTACTTC.

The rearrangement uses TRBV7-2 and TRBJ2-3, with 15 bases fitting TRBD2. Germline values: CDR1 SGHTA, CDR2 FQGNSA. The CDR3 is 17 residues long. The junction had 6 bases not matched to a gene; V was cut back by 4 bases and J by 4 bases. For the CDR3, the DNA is TGTGCCAGCAGCTATGGGACTAGCGGGAGGTCGGCAGATACGCAGTATTTT. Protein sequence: CASSYGTSGRSADTQYF.

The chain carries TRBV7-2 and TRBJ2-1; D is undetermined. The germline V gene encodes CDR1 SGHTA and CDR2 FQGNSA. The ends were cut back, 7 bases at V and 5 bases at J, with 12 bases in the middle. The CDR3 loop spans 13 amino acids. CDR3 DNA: TGTGCCAGCAAAGCCAATAACAACAATGAGCAGTTCTTC. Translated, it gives CASKANNNNEQFF.

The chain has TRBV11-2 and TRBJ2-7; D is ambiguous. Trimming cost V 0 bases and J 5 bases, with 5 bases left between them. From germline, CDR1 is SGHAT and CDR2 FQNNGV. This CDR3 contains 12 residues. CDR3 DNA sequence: TGTGCCAGCAGCTTAGATGGGGACGAGCAGTACTTC. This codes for CASSLDGDEQYF.

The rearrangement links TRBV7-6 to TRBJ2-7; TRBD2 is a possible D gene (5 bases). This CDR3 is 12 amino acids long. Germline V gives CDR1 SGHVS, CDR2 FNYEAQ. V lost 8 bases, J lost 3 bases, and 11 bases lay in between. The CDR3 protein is CASGPGVYEQYF. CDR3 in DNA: TGTGCCAGCGGGCCCGGGGTCTACGAGCAGTACTTC.

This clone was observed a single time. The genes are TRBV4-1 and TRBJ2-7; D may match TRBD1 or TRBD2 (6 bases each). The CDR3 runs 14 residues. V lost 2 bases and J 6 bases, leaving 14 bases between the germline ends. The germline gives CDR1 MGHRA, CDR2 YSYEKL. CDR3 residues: CASSQYGGRSEQYF. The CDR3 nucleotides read TGCGCCAGCAGCCAATACGGGGGCCGATCCGAGCAGTACTTC.

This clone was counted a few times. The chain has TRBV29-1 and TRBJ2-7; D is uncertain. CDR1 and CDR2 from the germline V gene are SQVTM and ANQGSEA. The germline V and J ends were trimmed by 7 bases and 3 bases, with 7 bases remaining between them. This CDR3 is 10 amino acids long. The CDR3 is CSAMDYEQYF. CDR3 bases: TGCAGCGCCATGGACTACGAGCAGTACTTC.